The present T cell receptor (beta chain) was sequenced within a study of post-analysis software for immune sequencing data. The CDR3 contains 18 residues. Study findings and constraints: Patients used about five TRBV segments, including TRBV5-6, TRBV5-1 and TRBV20-1, more often than controls.

As to this clonotype: The antigen is undetermined.

cDNA libraries for TCR beta contained unique molecular identifiers. MiXCR was run by TCRdb on the PCR reads, yielding one entry per CDR3 protein. The profile shows approximately 730,000 distinct CDR3 sequences, about 32% of them singletons. What was sequenced was blood. This receptor was obtained from a girl aged 5 to 17 with multiple sclerosis. The rearrangement uses TRBV21-1 and TRBJ2-6; the table's D call, TRBD1, was not checked against the DNA. TRBV21-1 is described as a pseudogene. The CDR3 loop is CASSPLGQDRSGANVLTF. In DNA, the CDR3 is TGTGCCAGCAGCCCTCTAGGACAGGACCGCTCTGGGGCCAACGTCCTGACTTTC.